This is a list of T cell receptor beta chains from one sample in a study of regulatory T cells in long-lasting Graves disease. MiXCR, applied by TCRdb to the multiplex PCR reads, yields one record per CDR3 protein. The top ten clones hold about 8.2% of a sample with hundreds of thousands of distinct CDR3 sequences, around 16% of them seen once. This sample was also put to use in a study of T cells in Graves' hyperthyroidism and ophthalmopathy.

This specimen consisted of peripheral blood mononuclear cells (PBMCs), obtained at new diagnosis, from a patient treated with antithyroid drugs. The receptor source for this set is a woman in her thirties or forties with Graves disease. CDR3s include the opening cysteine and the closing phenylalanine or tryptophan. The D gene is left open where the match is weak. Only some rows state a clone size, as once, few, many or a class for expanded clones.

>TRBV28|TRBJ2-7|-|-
TGTGCCAGCAGTTTAAACCCCTCCTACGAGCAGTACTTC
CASSLNPSYEQYF
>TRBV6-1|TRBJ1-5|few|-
TGTGCCAGCAGTGTAGGGCCAGGGCGCGGTAGCAATCAGCCCCAGCATTTT
CASSVGPGRGSNQPQHF
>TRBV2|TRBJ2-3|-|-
TGTGCCAGCAGTGTGATCAGGACTGAAACAGATACGCAGTATTTT
CASSVIRTETDTQYF
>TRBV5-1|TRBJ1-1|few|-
TGCGCCAGCAGCCCCTGGATAGGGAACACTGAAGCTTTCTTT
CASSPWIGNTEAFF
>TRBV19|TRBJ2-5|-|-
TGTGCCAGTAGTATGGCCGGGAGTCTTAAAAAAGAGACCCAGTACTTC
CASSMAGSLKKETQYF
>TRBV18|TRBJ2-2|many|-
TGTGCCAGCAGCTTGCCTGGCACCGGGGAGCTGTTTTTT
CASSLPGTGELFF
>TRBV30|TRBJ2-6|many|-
TGTGCCTGGAGTGTAGCGGTCAGTTTAAGCTCTGGGGCCAACGTCCTGACTTTC
CAWSVAVSLSSGANVLTF
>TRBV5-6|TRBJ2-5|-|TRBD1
TGTGCCAGCAGTTCCGGGACAGCGCCAGAGACCCAGTACTTC
CASSSGTAPETQYF
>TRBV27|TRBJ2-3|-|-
TGTGCCAGCAGTTTCCTGGCCACTAGCACAGATACGCAGTATTTT
CASSFLATSTDTQYF
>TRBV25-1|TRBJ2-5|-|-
TGTGCCCCCCATTACGGGCAGCGGGAAGAGACCCAGTACTTC
CAPHYGQREETQYF
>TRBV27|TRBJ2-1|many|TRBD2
TGTGCCAGCACCTTAGCGGGAGGGACCTACAATGAGCAGTTCTTC
CASTLAGGTYNEQFF
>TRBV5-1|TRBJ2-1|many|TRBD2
TGCGCCAGCAGCTTGGCCGTGAGGGAGGGCATCGGTGAGCAGTTCTTC
CASSLAVREGIGEQFF
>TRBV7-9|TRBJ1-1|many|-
TGTGCCAGCAGCTCGCCCTCTATTACAGAGACTCTAAGCTTT
CASSSPSITETLSF
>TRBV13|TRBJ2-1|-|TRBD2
TGTGCCAGCAGCTCTGGACTAGCGGGGCCCAATGAGCAGTTCTTC
CASSSGLAGPNEQFF
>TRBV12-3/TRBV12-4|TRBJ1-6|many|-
TGTGCCAGCAGTTTACGGCAGGGGAAGAGGGGCTATAATTCACCCCTCCACTTT
CASSLRQGKRGYNSPLHF
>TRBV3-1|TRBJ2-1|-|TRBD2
TGTGCCAGCAGCCAATATTGGGGGATACTAGCGGGAGAGAACAATGAGCAGTTCTTC
CASSQYWGILAGENNEQFF
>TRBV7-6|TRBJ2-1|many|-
TGTGCCAGCAACCAGGGGGGGACAGGAAACTCCTACAATGAGCAGTTCTTC
CASNQGGTGNSYNEQFF
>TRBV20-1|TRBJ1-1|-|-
TGTAGTGCTTCCGGGACCGCTAATGGTGAAGCTTTCTTT
CSASGTANGEAFF
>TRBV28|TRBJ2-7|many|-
TGTGCCAGCGGGTCTCAAGTAGGGGCATCCTACGAGCAGTACTTC
CASGSQVGASYEQYF
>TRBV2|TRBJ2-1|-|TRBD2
TGTGCCAGCAGTGAGGGACTAGCGGAGAACAATGAGCAGTTCTTC
CASSEGLAENNEQFF
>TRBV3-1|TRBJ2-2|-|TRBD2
TGTGCCAGCAGCCAAGAGGGAGCGGGAGCCGGGGAGCTGTTTTTT
CASSQEGAGAGELFF
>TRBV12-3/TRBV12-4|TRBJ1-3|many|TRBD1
TGTGCCATCACGGGGGGGACAGGAGCGATGAACACCATATATTTT
CAITGGTGAMNTIYF
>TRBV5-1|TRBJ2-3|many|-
TGCGCCAGCAGCTTCGTCGGAGGAGATACGCAGTATTTT
CASSFVGGDTQYF
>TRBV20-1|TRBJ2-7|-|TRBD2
TGCAGTTCTCGCCCCGGGGGGTCCTACGAGCAGTACTTC
CSSRPGGSYEQYF
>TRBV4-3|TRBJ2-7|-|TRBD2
TGCGCCAGCAGCCAAGATACTAGCGGGGTTCCGTGGCAGTACTTC
CASSQDTSGVPWQYF